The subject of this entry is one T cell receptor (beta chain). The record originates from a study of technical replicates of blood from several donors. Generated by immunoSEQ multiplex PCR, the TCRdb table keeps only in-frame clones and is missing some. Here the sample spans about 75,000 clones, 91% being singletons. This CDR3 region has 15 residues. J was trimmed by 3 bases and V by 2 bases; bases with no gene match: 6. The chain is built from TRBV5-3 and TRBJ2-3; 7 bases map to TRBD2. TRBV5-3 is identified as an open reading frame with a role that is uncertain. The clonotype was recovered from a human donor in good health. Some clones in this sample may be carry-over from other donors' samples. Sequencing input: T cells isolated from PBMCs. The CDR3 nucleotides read TGTGCCAGAAGCTTAAAAGCGGGGAATACAGATACGCAGTATTTT. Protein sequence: CARSLKAGNTDTQYF.